These 12 T cell receptor beta chains originate from one sample sequenced in a study of tumor and adjacent non-tumor tissue in lung cancer. RNA was extracted from bulk tissue without any cell sorting. This non-tumor lung sample came from over 3 cm beyond the tumor edge. The library came from three nested PCR rounds adapted from ARM-PCR protocols. TCRdb called the multiplex PCR reads again in MiXCR, with one record for every CDR3 protein. The sample lists 70,000 to 90,000 distinct CDR3 sequences, 65% to 85% occurring once. What was sequenced was distant non-tumor lung tissue. The receptors come from a man in his sixties with non-small cell lung cancer.

The chain combines TRBV11-1 with TRBJ2-5; D may be TRBD2 (5 bases). Germline-derived CDR1 and CDR2 are SGHAT and FQDESV (reference sequence). CDR3 size: 13 residues. CDR3: CPGSLATGETQYF. The CDR3, as DNA: TGTCCCGGCAGCTTAGCGACTGGGGAGACCCAGTACTTC.

The table lists this clonotype with a few counts. A much larger clone lies a single base off, so this may be a read error. CDR3: CAGSAELYEQYF. DNA of the CDR3: TGTGCCGGCAGTGCGGAATTATACGAGCAGTACTTC. The chain recombines TRBV6-1 with TRBJ2-7, with D unresolved. Germline assignment: CDR1 MNHNS and CDR2 SASEGT. The CDR3 totals 12 residues.

The genes are TRBV7-8 and TRBJ1-1, with unresolved D. This CDR3 contains 15 residues. The germline V gene encodes CDR1 SGHVS and CDR2 FQNEAQ. Trimming pared 9 bases from V and 9 bases from J, leaving 26 bases between. CDR3 nucleotides: TGTGCCAGTAGTTGTAGATTCGGGGATCGAGTTAAAGCTTTCTTT. Translation gives CASSCRFGDRVKAFF.

This clonotype has just one count. Its ends do not fully match the called genes, so a read error is possible. The genes are TRBV6-5 and TRBJ1-2; D not resolved. The CDR3 contains 17 residues. CDR1 and CDR2 (germline): MNHEY, SVGAGI. CDR3 bases: TGTGTCAGCAGTTCACCTGAACGGAGAGCGACTATCTATGGCTACACCTTC. The encoded protein is CVSSSPERRATIYGYTF.

As regards this clonotype: A read error may produce the germline difference seen at one junction end. The chain has TRBV13 and TRBJ2-7, with D maybe TRBD2 (5 bases). The CDR3 contains 16 residues. Germline CDR1 is PRHDT and CDR2 is FYEKMQ (reference sequence). The CDR3 DNA follows: TGTGCCAACAGCTTTTACGGAGGTATGAACCCTTACGAGCAGCACTTC. Its protein is CANSFYGGMNPYEQHF.

In regard to this clonotype: This CDR3 fails to terminate in the conserved phenylalanine or tryptophan, so it likely reflects a read error. V is TRBV6-5 and J is TRBJ2-3, with a possible D match to TRBD1 (5 bases). Looked up from germline, CDR1 is MNHEY and CDR2 is SVGAGI. The CDR3 totals 12 residues. CDR3 protein: CASSTGTYTQYV. The DNA of the CDR3 is TGTGCCAGCAGCACAGGCACATATACGCAGTATGTT.

The chain is built from TRBV29-1 and TRBJ1-1; a weak D match, TRBD1 (5 bases). The CDR3 has 13 amino acids. V lost 7 bases to trimming and J lost 0 bases, with 12 bases between them. Germline V gene sequence: CDR1 SQVTM, CDR2 ANQGSEA. The CDR3 is CSGGRAVNTEAFF. The CDR3 DNA follows: TGCAGCGGTGGCAGGGCCGTGAACACTGAAGCTTTCTTT.

This sequence joins TRBV5-6 and TRBJ2-1, with TRBD2 matching over 7 bases. The germline gives CDR1 SGHDT, CDR2 YYEEEE. The CDR3 runs to 16 residues. V lost 3 bases, J lost 6 bases, and 12 bases stayed unmatched. The CDR3 DNA follows: TGTGCCAGCAGCTGCGTAGGAGCGGGAATAGTCAATGAGCAGTTCTTC. Encoded protein: CASSCVGAGIVNEQFF.

Regarding this clonotype: The junction differs from germline at one of its ends, possibly a read error. V and J are TRBV5-6 and TRBJ2-5; D not certain. This CDR3 has 15 amino acids. CDR1 and CDR2 (germline): SGHDT, YYEEEE. CDR3 coding DNA: TGTGCCAGCAGCTTGGGGGCCCAGCCCCAAGAGACCCACTACTTC. This encodes CASSLGAQPQETHYF.

As to this clonotype: Sequence at one end of the junction differs from germline and may be a read error. The chain carries TRBV7-9 and TRBJ1-2, with D possibly matching TRBD1 (5 bases). Germline lookup yields CDR1 SEHNR and CDR2 FQNEAQ (reference sequence). CDR3 length equals 15 residues. CDR3 in DNA: TGTGCCAGCAGCTTAAGGGGCACCACTCTCTATGTCTACACCTTC. Translated: CASSLRGTTLYVYTF. The full variable domain, rest sourced from reference TRBV7-9 and TRBJ1-2, is DTGVSQNPRHKITKRGQNVTFRCDPISEHNRLYWYRQTLGQGPEFLTYFQNEAQLEKSRLLSDRFSAERPKGSFSTLEIQRTEQGDSAMYLCASSLRGTTLYVYTFGSGTRLTVV.

In the case of this clonotype: No conserved phenylalanine or tryptophan ends this CDR3, so it is likely a read error. This chain uses TRBV20-1 with TRBJ2-7; D not certain. Trimming shortened V by 7 bases and J by 2 bases, and 12 bases separated the two germline ends. CDR1 is DFQATT and CDR2 is SNEGSKA in the germline V gene (reference sequence). The CDR3 is 12 amino acids. This CDR3 is CSVSAVTYEQYS. In DNA form, the CDR3 reads TGCAGTGTTAGTGCGGTTACCTACGAGCAGTACTCC.

Details on this clonotype: A much larger clone is a single base away; this may be a read error. J is TRBJ2-5 and V is TRBV6-1, with TRBD2 matching 8 bases. Germline values: CDR1 MNHNS, CDR2 SASEGT. The CDR3 contains 14 residues. CDR3 sequence (DNA): TGTGCCAGCAGTGACGCGGGGGGCCAAGAGACCCAGCACTTC. This translates into CASSDAGGQETQHF.